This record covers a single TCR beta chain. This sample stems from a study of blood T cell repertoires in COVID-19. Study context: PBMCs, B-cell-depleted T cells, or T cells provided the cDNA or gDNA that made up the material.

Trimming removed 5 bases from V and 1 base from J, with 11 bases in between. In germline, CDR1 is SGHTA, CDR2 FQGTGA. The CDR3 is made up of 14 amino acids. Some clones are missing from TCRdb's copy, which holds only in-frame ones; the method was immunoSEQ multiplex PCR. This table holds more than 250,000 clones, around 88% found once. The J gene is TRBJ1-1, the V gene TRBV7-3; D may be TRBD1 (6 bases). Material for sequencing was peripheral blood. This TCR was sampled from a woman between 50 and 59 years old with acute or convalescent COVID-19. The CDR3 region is CASSRGQSNTEAFF. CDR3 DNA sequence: TGTGCCAGCAGCCGAGGACAGTCGAACACTGAAGCTTTCTTT.